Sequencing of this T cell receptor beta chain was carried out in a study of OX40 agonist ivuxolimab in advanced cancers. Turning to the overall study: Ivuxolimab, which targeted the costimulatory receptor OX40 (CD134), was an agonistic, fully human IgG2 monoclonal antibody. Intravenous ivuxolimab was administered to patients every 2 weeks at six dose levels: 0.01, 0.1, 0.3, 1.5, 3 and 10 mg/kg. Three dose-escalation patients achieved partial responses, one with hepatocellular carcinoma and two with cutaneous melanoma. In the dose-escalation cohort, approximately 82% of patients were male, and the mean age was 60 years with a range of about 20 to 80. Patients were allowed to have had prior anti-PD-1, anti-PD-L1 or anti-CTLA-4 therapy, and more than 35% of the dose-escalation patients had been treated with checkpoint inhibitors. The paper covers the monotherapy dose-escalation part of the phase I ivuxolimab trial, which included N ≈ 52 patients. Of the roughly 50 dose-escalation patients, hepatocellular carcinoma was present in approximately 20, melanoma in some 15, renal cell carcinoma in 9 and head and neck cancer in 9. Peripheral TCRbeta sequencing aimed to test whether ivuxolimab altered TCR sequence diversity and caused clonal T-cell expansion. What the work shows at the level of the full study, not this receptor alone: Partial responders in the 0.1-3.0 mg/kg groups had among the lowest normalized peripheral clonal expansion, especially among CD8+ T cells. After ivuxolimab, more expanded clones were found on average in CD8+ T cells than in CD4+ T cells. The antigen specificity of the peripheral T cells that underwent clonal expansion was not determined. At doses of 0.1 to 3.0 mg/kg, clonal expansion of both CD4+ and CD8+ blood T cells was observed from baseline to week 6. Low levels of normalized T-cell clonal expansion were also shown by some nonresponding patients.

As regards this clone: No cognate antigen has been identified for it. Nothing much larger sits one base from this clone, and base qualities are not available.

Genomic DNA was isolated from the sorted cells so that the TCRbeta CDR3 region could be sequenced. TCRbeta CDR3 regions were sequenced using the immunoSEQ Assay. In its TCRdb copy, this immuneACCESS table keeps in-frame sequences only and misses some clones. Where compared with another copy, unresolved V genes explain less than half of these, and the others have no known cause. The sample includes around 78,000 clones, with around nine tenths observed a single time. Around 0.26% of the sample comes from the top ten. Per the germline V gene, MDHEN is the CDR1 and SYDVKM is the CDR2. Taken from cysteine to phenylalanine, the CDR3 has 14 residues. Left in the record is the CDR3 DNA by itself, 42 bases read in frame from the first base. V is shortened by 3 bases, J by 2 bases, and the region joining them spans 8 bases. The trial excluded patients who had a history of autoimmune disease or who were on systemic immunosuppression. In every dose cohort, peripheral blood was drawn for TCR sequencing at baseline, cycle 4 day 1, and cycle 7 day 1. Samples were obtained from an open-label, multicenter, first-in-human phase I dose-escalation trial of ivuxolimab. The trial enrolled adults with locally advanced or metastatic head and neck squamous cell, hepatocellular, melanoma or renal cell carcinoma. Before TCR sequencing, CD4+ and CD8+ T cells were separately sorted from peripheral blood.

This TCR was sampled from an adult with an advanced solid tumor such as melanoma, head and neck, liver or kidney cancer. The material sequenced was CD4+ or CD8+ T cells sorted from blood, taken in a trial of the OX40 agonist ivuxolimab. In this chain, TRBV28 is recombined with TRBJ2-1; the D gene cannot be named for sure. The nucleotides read TGTGCCAGCAGTTTTAAAAACACCTACAATGAGCAGTTCTTC. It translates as CASSFKNTYNEQFF. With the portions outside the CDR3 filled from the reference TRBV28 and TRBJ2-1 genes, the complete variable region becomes DVKVTQSSRYLVKRTGEKVFLECVQDMDHENMFWYRQDPGLGLRLIYFSYDVKMKEKGDIPEGYSVSREKKERFSLILESASTNQTSMYLCASSFKNTYNEQFFGPGTRLTVL.